This T cell receptor (beta chain) was obtained from a study of CD8 T cells in ankylosing spondylitis. Study-level findings and limits: There was reportedly significant enrichment of clones that were disease-linked in matched ankylosing spondylitis synovial fluid. Clones that were linked to disease were CD8+ and were relatively rare in peripheral blood. One TCR beta motif, made up of seven to nine highly homologous variants, appeared characteristic of ankylosing spondylitis blood.

The CDR3 is made up of 13 amino acids. Germline V gene lookup returns CDR1 SQVTM and CDR2 ANQGSEA. Trimming cost V 3 bases and J 0 bases, with 9 bases left between them. This clonotype was seen at least ten times. Antigen: not known. Quantitative 5'-RACE with molecular barcodes generated TCR beta libraries. TCRdb independently ran MiXCR on the 5' RACE reads; one entry per CDR3 protein. Of approximately 520,000 distinct CDR3 sequences detected, about 5% appear once; the ten largest clones hold around 3.5%. The TCR originated in a male donor with ankylosing spondylitis. The chain combines TRBV29-1 with TRBJ2-7, with unresolved D. Specimen: blood, either unsorted or a sorted T cell fraction (not recorded which). As DNA, the CDR3 is TGCAGCGTTGAGCCGGAGAGCTCCTACGAGCAGTACTTC. This encodes CSVEPESSYEQYF.